What follows is one T cell receptor beta chain and its context. Its antigen is currently unknown. Template switching (which added a universal primer site) was used, and cDNA carried unique molecular identifiers. TCRdb redid the calling of the 5' RACE reads with MiXCR, one entry per CDR3 protein. Here the sample spans about 890,000 distinct CDR3 sequences, roughly 12% being singletons. The germline V gene has CDR1 DFQATT and CDR2 SNEGSKA (reference sequence). The CDR3 length is 14 residues. The trim removed 5 bases at V and 5 bases at J, leaving 8 bases unmatched. This entry is derived from a study of identical twins. General study points: Alpha sequences out of frame and shared by twins had excess low generation probability. Recombination models fit unrelated individuals' TCR alpha sharing but underestimated twins'. The more abundant beta clonotypes in cord blood had fewer insertions, and memory repertoires did not show this.

These same data were also listed under a study on yellow fever vaccine responses in identical twins.

The receptor was derived from a woman under 30 in good health. The genes are TRBV20-1 and TRBJ1-1; TRBD1 matches at 10 bases. The source material was PBMCs. The CDR3 sequence is CSARPPGQGTEAFF. In nucleotides, the CDR3 is TGCAGTGCTCGACCGCCGGGACAGGGGACTGAAGCTTTCTTT.